This T cell receptor (beta chain) was found in a study of cytomegalovirus exposure and HLA in healthy donors. General study results and limits: A list of roughly 160 TCR beta chains associated with cytomegalovirus was given. Later analysis found that TCR beta chains associated with HLA were more clonally expanded than other, equally common chains.

A multiplex PCR was run with 60 Vbeta primers and 13 Jbeta primers. In the original analysis: Later reanalysis found 75 million to 100 million unique TCR beta chains, some 10 million of them shared. Measured with immunoSEQ multiplex PCR; TCRdb has only the in-frame clones, and not every one. The V and J calls and clone size are taken from that table; D and trimming were inferred from the DNA. The table lists roughly 100,000 clones, around 80% of them singletons. Healthy bone marrow donors formed the donor group. Germline V gives CDR1 SGHDT, CDR2 YYEEEE. V was pared by 0 bases and J by 8 bases, with 10 bases of the junction left unmatched. There are 16 residues in the CDR3. On this clone: Its antigen is still unknown.

The receptor comes from a man younger than 35 in good health and CMV-seronegative. The specimen was PBMCs. The chain carries TRBV5-6 and TRBJ2-1; 8 positions match TRBD2. The CDR3 sequence is CASSLEEREIRDEQFF. CDR3 DNA sequence: TGTGCCAGCAGCTTGGAGGAGCGGGAGATCAGGGATGAGCAGTTCTTC. Complete variable domain (other parts from reference TRBV5-6 and TRBJ2-1): DAGVTQSPTHLIKTRGQQVTLRCSPKSGHDTVSWYQQALGQGPQFIFQYYEEEERQRGNFPDRFSGHQFPNYSSELNVNALLLGDSALYLCASSLEEREIRDEQFFGPGTRLTVL.